Included here is one T cell receptor beta chain sequence, with context. The antigen is unknown. One junction end does not reproduce the germline sequence, and a read error may be involved. Selection for sequencing was limited to patients who had shown CD8+CD57+ cell expansion by flow cytometry. Severe acquired aplastic anemia affected all patients. The data are from a study of CD8+CD57+ T cells in acquired aplastic anemia. Study as a whole: Isolated CD4+ and CD8+ cells, once sorted, yielded DNA averaging roughly 3.2 ug. Study-wide results and caveats: Patients and healthy controls showed no significant CD8+ Simpson's diversity difference.

Both TCR beta VDJ combination and CDR3 sequence profiling were carried out. Genomic DNA was the template for this profiling. One entry per CDR3 protein, called by TCRdb with MiXCR from the reads. The sample lists roughly 100,000 distinct CDR3 sequences, about 67% occurring once. The material sequenced was sorted CD4+, CD8+, or CD8+CD57+ T cells (not recorded which) from PBMCs. The sequence derives from a human donor with aplastic anemia.

The CDR3 DNA reads TGCAGTGCTAGGGGGATCGATACGGGGAATTCACCCCTCCTCTTT. Protein: CSARGIDTGNSPLLF. The chain combines TRBV20-1 with TRBJ1-6, with D unresolved. The CDR3 covers 15 residues. Looked up from germline, CDR1 is DFQATT and CDR2 is SNEGSKA (reference sequence).